The clone carrying this TCR beta chain occurred many times. The data originate from a study of identical twins. CDR1 SEHNR and CDR2 FQNEAQ come from the germline V gene (reference sequence). The CDR3 totals 13 residues. Trimming stripped 3 bases from V and 5 bases from J, with 10 bases between. One entry per CDR3 protein, called by TCRdb with MiXCR from the 5' RACE reads. The sample carries hundreds of thousands of distinct CDR3 sequences, 24% recorded once. This sample was shared with a second study, whose subject was T cells expressing NK-cell markers.

The sequence was obtained from a woman aged 18-29 years in good health. The chain combines TRBV7-9 with TRBJ1-1; tentative D call: TRBD1 (6 bases). Sequencing used CD4+ T cells sorted from blood. The CDR3 sequence is CASSFTGITEAFF. The DNA for the CDR3 is TGTGCCAGCAGCTTCACAGGGATTACTGAAGCTTTCTTT.